The 10 T cell receptor beta chains in this list originate from one sample, sequenced in a study of control samples from healthy donors and cancer patients (dated by TCRdb to 2020 to 2022). Receptor amplification or capture employed the immunoSEQ multiplex PCR assay. TCRdb carries this immuneACCESS record with in-frame sequences only. Its versions omit some clonotypes, under half of them owing to an unresolved V gene in the studies checked, with the rest unexplained. The sample contains some 150,000 clones, less than 95% of them found a single time. The ten largest account for 14% of the sample. The sample taken for sequencing was PBMCs. The receptors come from a man in his fifties or sixties with colorectal cancer.

The V and J genes are TRBV7-9 and TRBJ2-3, with D perhaps matching TRBD2 (7 bases). The germline V and J ends were trimmed by 3 bases and 2 bases, with 9 bases remaining between them. The CDR3 extends over 14 amino acids. Germline V gives CDR1 SEHNR, CDR2 FQNEAQ (reference sequence). The CDR3 loop is CASSFAGATDTQYF. The CDR3, as DNA: TGTGCCAGCAGCTTTGCGGGGGCCACAGATACGCAGTATTTT.

The chain recombines TRBV6-6 with TRBJ1-6; D is perhaps TRBD1 (6 bases). Germline-derived CDR1 and CDR2 are MNHNY and SVGAGI (reference sequence). The V end was cut by 7 bases, the J end by 4 bases, with 17 bases between. The CDR3 spans 16 residues. Here the CDR3 reads CASTEDPGVYNSPLHF. The CDR3 DNA sequence: TGTGCCAGCACCGAGGACCCAGGGGTGTATAATTCACCCCTCCACTTT.

This chain joins TRBV19 and TRBJ2-7, with 7 nucleotides matching TRBD1. CDR1 LNHDA and CDR2 SQIVND come from the germline V gene (reference sequence). The J segment lost 0 bases and the V segment lost 3 bases, leaving 2 bases of the junction unmatched. The CDR3 spans 14 residues. As DNA, the CDR3 is TGTGCCAGTAGTATCCCAGGGGGCTCCTACGAGCAGTACTTC. Protein: CASSIPGGSYEQYF.

The chain employs TRBV27 and TRBJ1-4, with D possibly TRBD1 on 5 matching bases. Looked up from germline, CDR1 is MNHEY and CDR2 is SMNVEV (reference sequence). The length of the CDR3 is 14 residues. V was shortened by 6 bases and J by 2 bases, with 10 bases between the two germline ends. This CDR3 is CASRSGGTNEKLFF. The CDR3 bases are TGTGCCAGCAGGAGTGGGGGGACTAATGAAAAACTGTTTTTT.

V gene TRBV6-5 combines with J gene TRBJ1-4, with 9 positions matching TRBD1. Germline CDR1 and CDR2: MNHEY and SVGAGI. Unmatched junction bases numbered 1, after V lost 5 bases and J lost 3 bases. The CDR3 runs to 14 residues. This CDR3 reads CASSNRGPNEKLFF. DNA of the CDR3: TGTGCCAGCAGTAACAGGGGGCCTAATGAAAAACTGTTTTTT.

As to this clone: Other DNA sequences in the sample encode the same CDR3. The chain joins TRBV7-2 to TRBJ1-1, with TRBD1 as a possible D gene (6 bases). CDR3 length equals 13 residues. The V gene's germline CDR1 is SGHTA and CDR2 FQGNSA. Trimming pared 5 bases from V and 7 bases from J, leaving 14 bases between. The CDR3 loop reads CASSRYKQGEAFF. The DNA of the CDR3 is TGTGCCAGCAGCCGCTACAAACAGGGTGAAGCTTTCTTT.

V usage is TRBV28 and J usage is TRBJ2-5, with D possibly matching TRBD1 (6 bases). CDR3 size: 14 residues. Germline-derived CDR1 and CDR2 are MDHEN and SYDVKM. The V and J ends lost 5 bases and 5 bases respectively, with 15 bases between them. The CDR3 region has the DNA TGTGCCAGCAGTACGTCCCAGGGGATGGAGACCCAGTACTTC. It encodes CASSTSQGMETQYF. Complete variable domain (other parts from reference TRBV28 and TRBJ2-5): DVKVTQSSRYLVKRTGEKVFLECVQDMDHENMFWYRQDPGLGLRLIYFSYDVKMKEKGDIPEGYSVSREKKERFSLILESASTNQTSMYLCASSTSQGMETQYFGPGTRLLVL.

The V call is TRBV11-3, the J call TRBJ1-1; no definite D call. The germline V gene encodes CDR1 SGHNT and CDR2 YENEEA. The V end lost 0 bases, the J end lost 6 bases, and 8 bases lay between the germline ends. This CDR3 comprises 13 residues. CDR3 in DNA: TGTGCCAGCAGCTTAGATTTGAGGGCTGAAGCTTTCTTT. This codes for CASSLDLRAEAFF.

This sequence joins TRBV7-9 and TRBJ1-6; 7 bases map to TRBD1. The germline CDR1 and CDR2 sequences are SEHNR and FQNEAQ (reference sequence). The CDR3 consists of 15 residues. J gave up 10 bases and V 4 bases, and 10 bases lay outside the gene matches. Written as DNA, the CDR3 is TGTGCCAGCAGCTCTCTGACCGACAGGGCATCACCCCTCCACTTT. Amino acid sequence: CASSSLTDRASPLHF.

This chain connects TRBV3-1 (or the pseudogene TRBV3-2) to TRBJ1-2, with TRBD1 identical over 9 bases. Looked up from germline, CDR1 is LGHDT and CDR2 is YNNKEL (reference sequence). Germline trimming cut 8 bases from V and 1 base from J; bases unmatched to any gene: 2. The length of the CDR3 is 13 residues. CDR3 amino acids: CASSDRGNYGYTF. DNA of the CDR3: TGTGCCAGCTCGGACAGGGGTAACTATGGCTACACCTTC.